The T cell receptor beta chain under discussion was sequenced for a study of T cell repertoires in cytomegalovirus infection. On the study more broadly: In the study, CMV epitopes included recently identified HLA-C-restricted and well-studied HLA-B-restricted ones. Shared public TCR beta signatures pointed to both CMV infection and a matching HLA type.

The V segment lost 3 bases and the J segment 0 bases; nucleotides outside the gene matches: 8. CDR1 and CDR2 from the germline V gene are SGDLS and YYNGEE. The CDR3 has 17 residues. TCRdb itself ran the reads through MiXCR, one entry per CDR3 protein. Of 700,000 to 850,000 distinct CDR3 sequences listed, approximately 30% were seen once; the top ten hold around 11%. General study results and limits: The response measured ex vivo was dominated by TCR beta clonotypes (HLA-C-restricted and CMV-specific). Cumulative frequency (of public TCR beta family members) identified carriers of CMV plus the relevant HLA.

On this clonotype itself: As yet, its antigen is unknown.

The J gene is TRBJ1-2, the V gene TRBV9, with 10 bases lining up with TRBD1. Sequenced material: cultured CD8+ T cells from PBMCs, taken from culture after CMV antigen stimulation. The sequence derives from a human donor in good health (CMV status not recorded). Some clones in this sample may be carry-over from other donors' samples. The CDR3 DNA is TGTGCCAGCAGCGGTACCGGGACAGGGGCCACTAACTATGGCTACACCTTC. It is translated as CASSGTGTGATNYGYTF.